Listed below are T cell receptor beta chains from one sample, sequenced in a study of identical twins. TCRdb analysed the 5' RACE reads with MiXCR anew, one entry per CDR3 protein. This sample yields some 560,000 distinct CDR3 sequences, of which nearly 10% are seen a single time; more than 2.5% belongs to the top ten. The sample also formed part of further work on yellow fever vaccine responses in identical twins.

Sequenced: PBMCs. The receptor source for this set is a woman between 18 and 29 years old in good health. The CDR3 runs from the conserved cysteine through the conserved F or W. D genes are given only for firm matches. The size of a clone is reported for some rows only, either as once, few or many, or as a class for expanded clones.

j_gene,d_gene,v_gene,abundance,CDR3aa,CDR3nt
TRBJ2-7,.,TRBV20-1,.,CSARWPSGGEQYF,TGCAGTGCTAGATGGCCGAGTGGAGGAGAGCAGTACTTC
TRBJ2-1,TRBD2,TRBV2,.,CASSPLVRAGGLYNEQFF,TGTGCCAGCAGCCCTCTGGTGAGGGCGGGAGGCCTCTACAATGAGCAGTTCTTC
TRBJ2-3,.,TRBV11-1,.,CASSPPRGLQVVRTDTQYF,TGTGCCAGCAGCCCTCCCCGGGGTTTACAGGTAGTCCGGACAGATACGCAGTATTTT
TRBJ2-7,.,TRBV20-1,few,CSARDPQGSSSYEQYF,TGCAGTGCTAGAGACCCCCAGGGGTCGAGCTCCTACGAGCAGTACTTC
TRBJ1-6,.,TRBV20-1,many,CSASRSNNSPLHF,TGCAGTGCTAGCCGGAGCAATAATTCACCCCTCCACTTT
TRBJ2-7,.,TRBV6-2/TRBV6-3,.,CASSSTSWEQYF,TGTGCCAGCAGCAGCACCTCATGGGAGCAGTACTTC
TRBJ2-7,.,TRBV25-1,few,CASSETAANEQYF,TGTGCCAGCAGTGAAACAGCAGCTAACGAGCAGTACTTC
TRBJ2-5,.,TRBV29-1,.,CSVESRFGETQYF,TGCAGCGTTGAGTCTCGGTTTGGAGAGACCCAGTACTTC
TRBJ2-5,TRBD2,TRBV28,few,CASRVLAGETQYF,TGTGCCAGCAGAGTACTAGCGGGAGAGACCCAGTACTTC
TRBJ2-3,.,TRBV27,.,CASVGRDSGTDTQYF,TGTGCCAGCGTTGGTCGGGACTCCGGCACAGATACGCAGTATTTT
TRBJ1-2,.,TRBV5-1,many,CASSLEGIRNYGYTF,TGCGCCAGCAGCTTGGAAGGGATACGGAACTATGGCTACACCTTC
TRBJ2-2,.,TRBV6-5,many,CASSYSSNTGELFF,TGTGCCAGCAGTTACTCGTCGAACACCGGGGAGCTGTTTTTT
TRBJ2-3,TRBD2,TRBV9,.,CASSVRSGTSGGSTSTDTQYF,TGTGCCAGCAGCGTCCGTTCCGGGACTAGCGGGGGTTCAACTAGCACAGATACGCAGTATTTT
TRBJ2-3,TRBD2,TRBV20-1,.,CSARGKLAGYNEWPDTQYF,TGCAGTGCTAGAGGGAAACTAGCGGGATACAATGAGTGGCCAGATACGCAGTATTTT
TRBJ2-2,.,TRBV3-1,.,CASSQNPLFRHTGELFF,TGTGCCAGCAGCCAAAACCCCCTATTCCGGCACACCGGGGAGCTGTTTTTT
TRBJ2-3,.,TRBV9,few,CASSQKPAGYDTQYF,TGTGCCAGCAGCCAAAAGCCCGCAGGGTACGATACGCAGTATTTT
TRBJ2-7,TRBD1,TRBV7-9,.,CASSGQGGEQYF,TGTGCCAGCAGCGGACAGGGGGGCGAGCAGTACTTC
TRBJ2-3,.,TRBV4-1,.,CASSPLLTGSTDTQYF,TGCGCCAGCAGCCCCCTGCTTACGGGGAGCACAGATACGCAGTATTTT
TRBJ2-3,TRBD2,TRBV3-1,.,CASRRRKAGGTDTQYF,TGTGCCAGCAGACGTCGAAAAGCGGGGGGCACAGATACGCAGTATTTT
TRBJ2-1,.,TRBV7-3,once,CASSSRDKSSYNEQFF,TGTGCCAGCAGCTCCCGGGACAAAAGCTCCTACAATGAGCAGTTCTTC
TRBJ1-2,TRBD1,TRBV5-1,many,CASSDRDRANDGYTF,TGCGCCAGCAGCGACCGGGACAGGGCAAACGATGGCTACACCTTC
TRBJ2-1,.,TRBV11-2,.,CASSLSPANSYNEQFF,TGTGCCAGCAGCTTATCCCCTGCCAACTCCTACAATGAGCAGTTCTTC
TRBJ2-3,TRBD1,TRBV12-3/TRBV12-4,.,CASSFLSKGQGVTDTQYF,TGTGCCAGCAGTTTTTTGTCCAAAGGACAGGGGGTCACAGATACGCAGTATTTT
TRBJ1-2,.,TRBV7-2,.,CASSLAFGGGYGYTF,TGTGCCAGCAGCTTAGCCTTCGGGGGCGGCTATGGCTACACCTTC